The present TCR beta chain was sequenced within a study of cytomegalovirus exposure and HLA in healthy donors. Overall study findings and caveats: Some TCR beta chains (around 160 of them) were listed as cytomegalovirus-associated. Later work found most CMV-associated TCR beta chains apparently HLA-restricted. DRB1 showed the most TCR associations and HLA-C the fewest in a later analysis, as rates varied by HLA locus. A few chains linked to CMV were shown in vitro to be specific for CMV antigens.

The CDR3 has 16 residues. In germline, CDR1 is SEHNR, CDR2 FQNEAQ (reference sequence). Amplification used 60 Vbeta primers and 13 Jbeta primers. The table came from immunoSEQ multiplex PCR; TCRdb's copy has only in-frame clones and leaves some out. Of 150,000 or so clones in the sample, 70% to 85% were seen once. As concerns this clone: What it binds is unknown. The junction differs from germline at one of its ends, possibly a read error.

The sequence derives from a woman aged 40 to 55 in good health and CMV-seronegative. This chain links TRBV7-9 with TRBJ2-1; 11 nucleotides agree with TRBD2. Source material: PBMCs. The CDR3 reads CSSSHETSGSYNEQFF. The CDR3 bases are TGTTCCAGCAGCCACGAAACTAGCGGGAGCTACAATGAGCAGTTCTTC.